Given below is one T cell receptor beta chain in context. The antigen it binds to is not known. The input lacks base qualities; no much larger clone sits a single base away. At diagnosis, tumor, uninvolved tumor-adjacent lung and peripheral blood were collected and then preserved as a mix of FFPE and fresh-frozen material. For TCR repertoire profiling, the blood samples were analyzed as peripheral blood mononuclear cells. The source of the sample is a study of T cells in localized non-small cell lung cancer (dated by TCRdb to about 2020). Context from the whole study: Comparing tumors with uninvolved tumor-adjacent lungs, the study looked at the T cell repertoires of 220 or so patients with early-stage NSCLC. All 240 or so NSCLC patients in the cohort were treatment-naive and had localized lung tumors that were resected. The mean age of the NSCLC patients was 60 to 85 years, with about 120 men and about a hundred women.

CDR1 and CDR2, per the germline V gene, are MNHEY and SVGAGI. Relative to germline, V is 6 bases shorter and J is 7 bases shorter, with 14 bases between their ends. Counted from cysteine to phenylalanine, this CDR3 has 13 amino acids. Of all the DNA, just the CDR3 is kept, 39 bases in frame from base 1. The immunoSEQ Assay was used to sequence TCR beta CDR3 regions from DNA. The study's own analysis went as follows. To compute T cell density, TCR beta template counts were normalized to usable DNA, which was estimated by amplifying housekeeping genes. Richness was estimated using the preseqR package, with extrapolation to 400,000 templates for PBMC samples and to 120,000 templates for tissue samples. Clonality was defined by subtracting Pielou's evenness from one. To identify tissue-enriched TCRs, differential abundance testing was run on productive amino-acid clonotypes with a minimum total count of 5 and an alpha of 0.1. The Jaccard Index and the Morisita Overlap Index were used to measure repertoire overlap between compartments. GLIPH grouped TCR beta CDR3s together with public tetramer-defined viral CDR3s, and a viral motif had to include at least three viral sequences and show V-gene enrichment. TCRdb's version of the immuneACCESS table is confined to in-frame rearrangements and falls short of the full clone set. An unresolved V gene accounts for under half of the shortfall where checked; the remainder is of unknown origin. That table is the source of V, J and clone size, and D and trimming were worked out from the DNA. For this sample the table gives fewer than 100,000 clones, of which 87% were detected only once. Around 14% of the sample rests with the top ten.

What the research found in general, with its limitations: Because the study design was exploratory, TCR variables were selected using unadjusted p-values without false-discovery rate correction. Longer overall survival was associated with higher blood T cell density, whereas shorter survival was associated with higher adjacent-lung clonality. Because multi-region sequencing of the tumors was not done, intratumor heterogeneity could not be ruled out. Uninvolved tumor-adjacent lung showed the highest T cell clonality, higher than tumor, which suggests more focused antigenic responses in the adjacent lung. Of the top 100 tumor clones, a median of around 57 were detected in paired uninvolved adjacent lung; 28 were also among that lung's top 100.

The sample here was peripheral blood, taken before any cancer treatment. The TCR was taken from a man between 40 and 69 years old with stage I squamous cell lung carcinoma. In this chain, TRBV6-5 is recombined with TRBJ2-3; a weak D assignment points to TRBD2 (6 bases agree). The CDR3 reads as follows: CASRETGGNTQYF. Read as DNA, the sequence is TGTGCCAGCAGGGAGACTGGGGGGAATACGCAGTATTTT.